This T cell receptor (beta chain) was sequenced during a study of blood T cells in healthy people across ages. Healthy Caucasians from Russia aged about 6 to 90 served as donors. Per germline, CDR1 ENHRY and CDR2 SYGVKD. Trimming cost V 7 bases and J 3 bases, with 13 bases left between them. There are 14 residues in the CDR3. The second PCR ran 7 to 11 cycles with a sample-barcoded 5' primer and J-beta primers. TCRdb re-derived calls from the 5' RACE reads in MiXCR, one entry per CDR3 protein. The data hold 600,000 to 900,000 distinct CDR3 sequences, with about a quarter observed a single time. This clonotype has only a few counts. These data were also filed under a second study, of T cells of mothers and their children.

The sample comprised blood. This receptor was taken from a boy younger than 18 in good health. V and J are TRBV10-3 and TRBJ2-1; D gene uncertain. The CDR3 protein is CAITQALSYNEQFF. The CDR3 bases are TGTGCCATCACCCAGGCCCTAAGCTACAATGAGCAGTTCTTC.